This TCR beta chain originates from a study of regulatory T cells in long-lasting Graves disease (dated by TCRdb to the early 2020s). Study-wide context: Persistent Graves' disease was defined as persistently positive TSH receptor autoantibodies together with antithyroid drug treatment for over 5 years. Patients with persistent Graves' disease were compared with patients with newly diagnosed Graves' disease using TCR sequencing and RNA sequencing of peripheral blood. The study took place in China and was registered as a clinical trial. A total of approximately 35 samples were covered by TCR sequencing, comprising some 13 persistent and around 20 newly diagnosed Graves' disease patients. On average, persistent Graves' disease patients in the clinical cohort had been on antithyroid drugs for around ten years. General study outcomes and caveats: Only peripheral blood was studied, because thyroid tissue, the primary lesion, was inaccessible. TRBV28, TRBJ1-2 and TRBJ2-5 were preferentially used in persistent disease, while TRBV20-1 and TRBJ2-1 were favored in newly diagnosed disease. Sequencing and analysis were restricted to the TCR beta chain. The authors acknowledged the small sample size as a limitation that may reduce accuracy. A larger number of public clonotypes was shared among persistent patients (fewer than 3,000) than among newly diagnosed patients (approximately 1,000). Compared with newly diagnosed patients, patients with persistent Graves' disease had lower TCR Shannon entropy and fewer highly expanded clones, which suggests clonal expansion.

This clonotype was counted at least ten times. The clone's antigen remains unknown. The sample holds no much larger clone one base away, and base qualities are not on file. The time point label here, explained by the study, means: persistent/refractory GD, antithyroid drugs over 5 years with positive TRAb. For both TCR sequencing and RNA sequencing, RNA was extracted from PBMCs in TRIzol. The diagnosis of Graves' disease was made according to American Thyroid Association guidelines. Patients were recruited from an endocrinology department in Xi'an, China. Each patient gave approximately 10 milliliters of peripheral blood, collected in an EDTA anticoagulant tube. Ficoll Paque Plus density gradient separation was used to isolate PBMCs, and no additional T cell sorting was done. An Agilent 2100 Bioanalyzer and agarose gel were used to check RNA quality, while a NanoDrop 2000 measured RNA concentration.

The cysteine opens and the phenylalanine closes a CDR3 of 15 amino acids. Left in the record is the CDR3 DNA by itself, 45 bases read in frame from the first base. Cut back by 4 bases and 5 bases, the V and J ends lie 18 bases apart. The germline V gene (reference sequence) yields SEHNR for CDR1 and FQNEAQ for CDR2. The library relied on multiplex PCR. These reads were obtained on an Illumina HiSeq 4000. To build TCR beta libraries, CDR3 regions were amplified by Arm-PCR using iRepertoire HTBI primers. Before sequencing, the PCR products went through gel purification. The paper's data handling went like this. Gene usage analysis of CDR3 amino acid clonotypes used the 62 TRBV and around 14 TRBJ segments found across samples. COPE and FqMerger were used to merge filtered high-quality paired reads into contigs. Contigs were aligned with BLAST to IMGT TRBV, TRBD and TRBJ reference genes, and CDR3 was defined per IMGT. Clonotypes above 0.1% frequency were classified as highly expanded clones. Shannon entropy was used to measure repertoire diversity, and the Gini coefficient was used to measure V-J evenness. A clonotype was considered public if more than one individual shared it. TCRdb cleaned the public reads at Q25 with fastp, built clones with MiXCR and kept in-frame beta chains. Every distinct CDR3 protein forms one entry, paired with its most common genes and DNA. TCRdb's processing, not the authors' own work, is the source of the V and J calls. Counted in this sample were 400,000 or so distinct CDR3 sequences; about 25% of them appeared once. The biggest ten clones account for about a quarter of the sample.

This chain joins TRBV7-9 to TRBJ2-7, with TRBD1 perhaps the D gene, on 6 matching bases. The receptor was derived from a female donor with Graves disease. The sequencing here drew on peripheral blood mononuclear cells (PBMCs), taken when the disease was refractory, from a patient treated with antithyroid drugs. The CDR3 has the sequence CASSSQGGGIDEQYF. The nucleotides read TGTGCCAGCAGCTCACAGGGCGGCGGTATTGACGAGCAGTACTTC.